The 31 T cell receptor beta chains below come from one sample, sequenced in a study of identical twins. TCRdb re-called the 5' RACE reads through MiXCR, storing one row per CDR3 protein. The repertoire includes over 200,000 distinct CDR3 sequences, more than 9% of them detected once, and more than 8.5% sits in the top ten. The sequenced sample was memory T cells sorted from blood. Receptors originate from a man between 45 and 60 years old in good health.

The chain is built from TRBV7-2 and TRBJ2-3; D is possibly TRBD2 (5 bases). The CDR3 extends over 14 amino acids. Germline lookup yields CDR1 SGHTA and CDR2 FQGNSA. The V end was cut by 2 bases, the J end by 5 bases, with 11 bases between. The CDR3 bases are TGTGCCAGCAGCTTATCCGAGGCGGGAGATACGCAGTATTTT. It encodes CASSLSEAGDTQYF.

The CDR3: CASSQAPLQMGNYGYTF. For the CDR3, the DNA is TGCGCCAGCAGCCAAGCCCCCTTACAGATGGGCAACTATGGCTACACCTTC. The chain joins TRBV4-1 to TRBJ1-2; D is undetermined. Trimming shortened V by 1 base and J by 2 bases, and 17 bases separated the two germline ends. The CDR3 has 17 amino acids. Germline loops: CDR1 MGHRA, CDR2 YSYEKL.

Notes on this clonotype: A much more abundant neighbour one base away suggests this may be a read error. In DNA form, the CDR3 reads TGTGCCAGCAGCCAACCGGGACAGCGGGCTTCTGGGGCCAACGTCCTGACTTTC. Translation gives CASSQPGQRASGANVLTF. The chain recombines TRBV14 with TRBJ2-6; tentatively, D is TRBD1 (7 bases). The length of the CDR3 is 18 residues. Trimming took 2 bases from V and 1 from J, leaving 15 bases between them. Germline CDR1 reads SGHDN; CDR2 reads FVKESK.

The chain is built from TRBV27 and TRBJ2-1; 9 positions agree with TRBD2. Losses at the gene ends were 5 bases for V and 0 bases for J; bases not matched to a gene: 5. This CDR3 spans 16 amino acids. Germline V gene data show CDR1 as MNHEY and CDR2 as SMNVEV (reference sequence). CDR3 amino acids: CASSEGSGGSYNEQFF. The CDR3 region has the DNA TGTGCCAGCAGTGAGGGTAGCGGGGGCTCCTACAATGAGCAGTTCTTC.

The chain has TRBV9 and TRBJ2-7; 7 nucleotides agree with TRBD2. The V segment lost 6 bases and the J segment 2 bases; nucleotides outside the gene matches: 8. The CDR3 is 14 amino acids. Per the germline V gene, CDR1 is SGDLS and CDR2 is YYNGEE. This CDR3 is CASNEAGTPYEQYF. The CDR3 DNA follows: TGTGCCAGCAACGAAGCGGGGACCCCCTACGAGCAGTACTTC.

This clonotype was seen at least ten times. The chain recombines TRBV5-1 with TRBJ2-2; weak D call: TRBD1 (6 bases). The CDR3 runs 15 residues. The germline gives CDR1 SGHRS, CDR2 YFSETQ. Trimming cost V 2 bases and J 3 bases, with 11 bases left between them. CDR3 DNA sequence: TGCGCCAGCAGCTTATCAGGGGCTTACACCGGGGAGCTGTTTTTT. As protein: CASSLSGAYTGELFF.

In this sample, this clonotype turned up a few times. This chain connects TRBV5-5 to TRBJ1-5, with TRBD1 matching over 8 bases. CDR1 and CDR2 (germline): SGHKS, YYEKEE (reference sequence). CDR3 length: 15 amino acids. Trimming at V came to 2 bases and at J to 5 bases, leaving 6 bases not matched to a gene. The CDR3 DNA follows: TGTGCCAGCAGCTTTGACGGACAGGGTCATCAGCCCCAGCATTTT. Encoded protein: CASSFDGQGHQPQHF.

This clonotype was picked up a small number of times. The CDR3 sequence is CAAASGVQETQYF. The CDR3 coding sequence is TGTGCCGCGGCCAGCGGGGTCCAAGAGACCCAGTACTTC. The V call is TRBV10-3, the J call TRBJ2-5, with 7 bases aligning to TRBD2. CDR3 size: 13 residues. Losses at the gene ends were 11 bases for V and 1 base for J; bases not matched to a gene: 7. Germline assignment: CDR1 ENHRY and CDR2 SYGVKD.

This clonotype was detected ten times or more. The chain uses TRBV20-1 and TRBJ2-3, with 7 positions matching TRBD2. Per the germline V gene, CDR1 is DFQATT and CDR2 is SNEGSKA (reference sequence). J was trimmed by 6 bases and V by 1 base; bases with no gene match: 7. This CDR3 is 14 amino acids long. This chain's CDR3 is CSARAGRELDTQYF. DNA for the CDR3: TGCAGTGCTAGAGCCGGGCGGGAGTTGGATACGCAGTATTTT.

In its sample, this clonotype was seen many times. This chain connects TRBV4-3 to TRBJ2-6; D might be TRBD1 (5 bases). Trimming pared 0 bases from V and 0 bases from J, leaving 15 bases between. The CDR3 sequence is 19 residues long. Germline loops: CDR1 LGHNA, CDR2 YSLEER. CDR3 sequence (DNA): TGCGCCAGCAGCCAAGAAATCCCAGGGTGGGGCTCTGGGGCCAACGTCCTGACTTTC. This sequence encodes CASSQEIPGWGSGANVLTF.

This clonotype was observed at least ten times. The V gene is TRBV18, the J gene TRBJ1-6, with a weak D call TRBD1 (6 bases). Germline V gene lookup returns CDR1 KGHSH and CDR2 LQKENI. The CDR3 has 15 amino acids. Trimming took off 3 bases at V and 8 bases at J, with 14 bases between the two ends. The CDR3 region has the DNA TGTGCCAGCTCACCGGATCGGCAGGGGTATTCACCCCTCCACTTT. Encoded protein: CASSPDRQGYSPLHF. Full variable domain (rest looked up from reference TRBV18 and TRBJ1-6): NAGVMQNPRHLVRRRGQEARLRCSPMKGHSHVYWYRQLPEEGLKFMVYLQKENIIDESGMPKERFSAEFPKEGPSILRIQQVVRGDSAAYFCASSPDRQGYSPLHFGNGTRLTVT.

This clonotype was seen at least ten times. The rearrangement uses TRBV20-1 and TRBJ2-3, with 8 bases lining up with TRBD2. The CDR3 is made up of 14 amino acids. V gave up 6 bases and J gave up 2 bases; unmatched junction bases: 7. Germline CDR1 reads DFQATT; CDR2 reads SNEGSKA (reference sequence). The CDR3 spells CSAGLVLNTDTQYF. The CDR3 nucleotides read TGCAGTGCGGGACTAGTACTCAACACAGATACGCAGTATTTT.

The chain employs TRBV28 and TRBJ2-1, with D perhaps given as TRBD1 or TRBD2 (6 bases each). V gave up 6 bases and J gave up 6 bases, with 30 bases separating them. The CDR3 has 19 residues. Germline CDR1 is MDHEN and CDR2 is SYDVKM. CDR3 amino acids: CASSPSWGAHGGSGNEQFF. CDR3 DNA sequence: TGTGCCAGCAGCCCTAGCTGGGGGGCCCACGGCGGATCCGGCAATGAGCAGTTCTTC.

This clonotype was counted a few times. The chain combines TRBV7-2 with TRBJ1-2; no clear D. V was clipped by 0 bases and J by 3 bases, with 8 bases between them. From germline, CDR1 is SGHTA and CDR2 FQGNSA. This CDR3 is 14 amino acids long. The CDR3 sequence is CASSLAHGDYGYTF. In nucleotides, the CDR3 is TGTGCCAGCAGCTTAGCGCATGGGGACTATGGCTACACCTTC.

This clonotype was seen at least ten times. This chain connects TRBV5-1 to TRBJ2-3, with unresolved D. The CDR3 length is 14 residues. V lost 0 bases, J lost 2 bases, and 7 bases lay in between. Germline V gene lookup returns CDR1 SGHRS and CDR2 YFSETQ. The CDR3 bases are TGCGCCAGCAGCTTGGGTTCCCCCACAGATACGCAGTATTTT. Amino acid sequence: CASSLGSPTDTQYF.

This clonotype occurred a few times. The V and J genes are TRBV20-1 and TRBJ2-1; D tentatively fits TRBD1 or TRBD2 (5 bases each). Trimming took off 6 bases at V and 6 bases at J, with 18 bases between the two ends. Germline assignment: CDR1 DFQATT and CDR2 SNEGSKA (reference sequence). The CDR3 spans 14 residues. The CDR3 sequence: CSAYGTGVANEQFF. CDR3 in DNA: TGCAGTGCCTACGGGACCGGGGTTGCCAATGAGCAGTTCTTC.

There are a few counts of this clonotype. The chain links TRBV20-1 to TRBJ1-5, with D unclear. V lost 0 bases and J lost 0, with 18 bases in between. The V gene's germline CDR1 is DFQATT and CDR2 SNEGSKA (reference sequence). There are 18 residues in the CDR3. CDR3 residues: CSARDGQRRVYSNQPQHF. DNA of the CDR3: TGCAGTGCTAGAGATGGGCAGCGAAGAGTTTATAGCAATCAGCCCCAGCATTTT.

The chain employs TRBV7-2 and TRBJ2-3; TRBD1 agrees at 10 bases. V trimming: 1 base; J trimming: 3 bases; junction bases outside the gene matches: 7. The CDR3 is 17 amino acids. Germline V CDR1 and CDR2: SGHTA, FQGNSA. CDR3 amino acids: CASSLGQGALGTDTQYF. For the CDR3, the DNA is TGTGCCAGCAGCTTAGGACAGGGGGCGCTCGGGACAGATACGCAGTATTTT.

This clonotype appeared many times. The chain is built from TRBV9 and TRBJ2-1; TRBD2 is a possible D gene (5 bases). CDR3 size: 13 residues. Trimming left V 3 bases short and J 3 bases short, with 7 bases between. Per the germline V gene, CDR1 is SGDLS and CDR2 is YYNGEE. The CDR3 nucleotides are TGTGCCAGCAGCGGGGCGGGCTACAATGAGCAGTTCTTC. As protein: CASSGAGYNEQFF.

This clonotype was found many times. The chain joins TRBV14 to TRBJ2-2; 9 nucleotides line up with TRBD2. V was pared by 1 base and J by 4 bases, with 4 bases of the junction left unmatched. This CDR3 comprises 16 residues. From germline, CDR1 is SGHDN and CDR2 FVKESK. This CDR3 is CASSQGTSVSTGELFF. The CDR3 coding sequence is TGTGCCAGCAGCCAAGGGACTAGCGTCAGCACCGGGGAGCTGTTTTTT.

On this clonotype itself: Since a much larger clone is just one base distant, this may be a read error. CDR3 in amino acids: CAISESMEYRPQHF. CDR3 nucleotide sequence: TGTGCCATCAGTGAGTCGATGGAGTATCGGCCCCAGCATTTT. J is TRBJ1-5 and V is TRBV10-3, with D unresolved. The CDR3 is 14 amino acids. V lost 0 bases to trimming and J lost 9 bases, with 12 bases between them. The germline V gene encodes CDR1 ENHRY and CDR2 SYGVKD.

This clonotype appeared a few times. The J gene is TRBJ2-7, the V gene TRBV7-9; D remains unclear. CDR1 is SEHNR and CDR2 is FQNEAQ in the germline V gene (reference sequence). The CDR3 is 14 residues long. V gave up 1 base and J gave up 6 bases, with 13 bases separating them. The CDR3 region is CASSLENKFSEQYF. DNA for the CDR3: TGTGCCAGCAGCTTAGAAAACAAATTTAGCGAGCAGTACTTC. Drawing the rest from reference TRBV7-9 and TRBJ2-7, the complete variable domain is DTGVSQNPRHKITKRGQNVTFRCDPISEHNRLYWYRQTLGQGPEFLTYFQNEAQLEKSRLLSDRFSAERPKGSFSTLEIQRTEQGDSAMYLCASSLENKFSEQYFGPGTRLTVT.

The J gene is TRBJ2-7, the V gene TRBV6-1; D is perhaps TRBD2 (6 bases). CDR1 is MNHNS, CDR2 SASEGT, per germline. V was trimmed by 6 bases and J by 2 bases, leaving 11 bases between them. This CDR3 contains 13 residues. CDR3 DNA sequence: TGTGCCAGCAGGGGGGGACTGGCCTACGAGCAGTACTTC. Translated, it gives CASRGGLAYEQYF.

CDR3 residues: CASSPAFGADHTYEQYF. CDR3 in DNA: TGTGCCAGCAGCCCAGCCTTTGGGGCGGACCACACCTACGAGCAGTACTTC. V is TRBV7-9 and J is TRBJ2-7; D perhaps matches TRBD1 (5 bases). The germline V gene encodes CDR1 SEHNR and CDR2 FQNEAQ (reference sequence). The CDR3 is made up of 17 amino acids. Trimming pared 5 bases from V and 2 bases from J, leaving 22 bases between.

CDR3 nucleotide sequence: TGCGCCAGCAGCCAAGATTTAACTGCCTCCTACGAGCAGTACTTC. This sequence encodes CASSQDLTASYEQYF. The genes are TRBV4-1 and TRBJ2-7; D uncertain. V lost 0 bases and J 0 bases, leaving 9 bases between the germline ends. There are 15 residues in the CDR3. Germline V gives CDR1 MGHRA, CDR2 YSYEKL.

This chain connects TRBV19 to TRBJ2-5; D is tentatively TRBD1 or TRBD2 (5 bases each). CDR1 is LNHDA and CDR2 is SQIVND in the germline V gene (reference sequence). Trimming removed 5 bases from V and 5 bases from J, with 18 bases in between. This CDR3 has 15 amino acids. For the CDR3, the DNA is TGTGCCAGTAGTGTGTCCGGGACCACGTCGGAGACCCAGTACTTC. Its protein is CASSVSGTTSETQYF.

This clonotype was counted only a few times. CDR3 in amino acids: CASSQGRTGVGNQPQHF. The DNA of the CDR3 is TGTGCCAGCAGCCAAGGTCGAACAGGGGTAGGCAATCAGCCCCAGCATTTT. The genes are TRBV3-1 and TRBJ1-5; 7 nucleotides line up with TRBD1. CDR1 and CDR2 from the germline V gene are LGHDT and YNNKEL (reference sequence). The CDR3 sequence is 17 residues long. V trimming: 1 base; J trimming: 2 bases; junction bases outside the gene matches: 8.

This clonotype was recorded at least ten times. The chain has TRBV5-6 and TRBJ2-2; TRBD2 aligns across 8 bases. Germline loops: CDR1 SGHDT, CDR2 YYEEEE. The V segment lost 4 bases and the J segment 4 bases; nucleotides outside the gene matches: 9. The CDR3 totals 16 residues. The CDR3 DNA sequence: TGTGCCAGCAGCCGACCGGGACTAGGCTTCACCGGGGAGCTGTTTTTT. The encoded protein is CASSRPGLGFTGELFF.

This clonotype has at least ten counts. The CDR3 DNA sequence: TGCGCCAGCAGCCAAGAAAGGGCCCCGGCAGGTCAGCCCCAGCATTTT. This sequence encodes CASSQERAPAGQPQHF. The rearrangement uses TRBV4-3 and TRBJ1-5; no clear D gene. V lost 0 bases and J 6 bases, leaving 15 bases between the germline ends. This CDR3 is built from 16 residues. CDR1 and CDR2 (germline): LGHNA, YSLEER.

This clonotype appeared many times. This chain connects TRBV5-1 to TRBJ2-3; D not certain. The ends were cut back, 0 bases at V and 4 bases at J, with 9 bases in the middle. This CDR3 spans 14 amino acids. Germline values: CDR1 SGHRS, CDR2 YFSETQ. CDR3 loop: CASSLGIQSDTQYF. In DNA, the CDR3 is TGCGCCAGCAGCTTGGGTATCCAGTCAGATACGCAGTATTTT. The full variable domain, with the rest looked up from reference TRBV5-1 and TRBJ2-3, is KAGVTQTPRYLIKTRGQQVTLSCSPISGHRSVSWYQQTPGQGLQFLFEYFSETQRNKGNFPGRFSGRQFSNSRSEMNVSTLELGDSALYLCASSLGIQSDTQYFGPGTRLTVL.

The J gene is TRBJ2-1, the V gene TRBV18; the D is unclear. CDR1 is KGHSH and CDR2 is LQKENI in the germline V gene. This CDR3 has 12 residues. Trimming stripped 4 bases from V and 4 bases from J, with 5 bases between. The chain's CDR3 is CASSRRYNEQFF. The CDR3 coding sequence is TGTGCCAGCTCACGACGGTACAATGAGCAGTTCTTC.